The rows below give T cell receptor beta chains drawn from one sample of a study of CD8 T cells in ankylosing spondylitis. TCRdb re-analysed the 5' RACE reads in MiXCR, keeping a single row per CDR3 protein. The sample lists about 220,000 distinct CDR3 sequences; just under 7.5% were seen once. The sequencing input was blood, either unsorted or a sorted T cell fraction (not recorded which). These receptor sequences come from a male donor with ankylosing spondylitis. Both conserved end residues are part of each CDR3. The D gene is left open where the match is weak. Clone sizes are given selectively: once, few, many, or a class where the clone is expanded.

V	D	size	J	DNA	CDR3
TRBV9	NA	many	TRBJ1-1	TGTGCCAGCAGCGTAGAGGGAATAGGGACTGAAGCTTTCTTT	CASSVEGIGTEAFF
TRBV5-1	NA	few	TRBJ1-1	TGCGCCAGCAGCTTGTCGAGCAAGCCGTTCACTGAAGCTTTCTTT	CASSLSSKPFTEAFF
TRBV4-3	TRBD2	many	TRBJ2-1	TGCGCCAGCAGCCCATACGGGACTAGCTCCTACAATGAGCAGTTCTTC	CASSPYGTSSYNEQFF
TRBV28	NA	many	TRBJ2-1	TGTGCCAGCAGTTTACAGATAGTGAGTGCGGATGAGCAGTTCTTC	CASSLQIVSADEQFF
TRBV4-3	TRBD1	many	TRBJ2-2	TGCGCCAGCAGCCAAGGGACAGGGATAAACACCGGGGAGCTGTTTTTT	CASSQGTGINTGELFF
TRBV12-3/TRBV12-4	NA	many	TRBJ2-3	TGTGCCAGCAGTGGTGTGGGCACAGATACGCAGTATTTT	CASSGVGTDTQYF
TRBV27	NA	many	TRBJ1-2	TGTGCCAGCAGCCCTACCCTAGGCTATGGCTACACCTTC	CASSPTLGYGYTF
TRBV11-2	NA	many	TRBJ2-7	TGTGCCAGCAGCTTAGATGGCCCCCTGTCTAGCGACTCCTACGAGCAGTACTTC	CASSLDGPLSSDSYEQYF
TRBV7-8	NA	many	TRBJ2-1	TGTGCCAGCAGGGGGTTAGGCTCCTACAATGAGCAGTTCTTC	CASRGLGSYNEQFF
TRBV6-1	TRBD2	few	TRBJ2-7	TGTGCCAGCAGTCCCCCTAGCGGGGGCCCCTACGAGCAGTACTTC	CASSPPSGGPYEQYF
TRBV11-1	TRBD2	many	TRBJ2-3	TGTGCCAGCAGCTCCCCCGCGGTAGCGGGGGGGAAGAGCACAGATACGCAGTATTTT	CASSSPAVAGGKSTDTQYF
TRBV29-1	NA	NA	TRBJ2-3	TGCAGCGTAAGGATGGGGGAGTCCCCAGATACGCAGTATTTT	CSVRMGESPDTQYF
TRBV7-9	NA	many	TRBJ1-2	TGTGCCAGCAGCCACCGGGGAGGGGACGGCTATGGCTACACCTTC	CASSHRGGDGYGYTF
TRBV27	NA	many	TRBJ2-1	TGTGCCAGCAGAACCGGACCCAATGAGCAGTTCTTC	CASRTGPNEQFF
TRBV5-1	TRBD2	NA	TRBJ2-5	TGCGCCAGCTCTCGGGTAGCGGGAGTAGAAGAGACCCAGTACTTC	CASSRVAGVEETQYF
TRBV4-3	NA	many	TRBJ2-7	TGCGCCAGCAGCCAAACATGGGACCAAACCTACGAGCAGTACTTC	CASSQTWDQTYEQYF
TRBV28	NA	NA	TRBJ2-7	TGTGCCAGCAGTTGGGAATCGGTTTCCTACGAGCAGTACTTC	CASSWESVSYEQYF
TRBV7-9	NA	many	TRBJ2-1	TGTGCCAGCAGCCACCGGGACCCACTGAACAATGAGCAGTTCTTC	CASSHRDPLNNEQFF
TRBV10-3	NA	many	TRBJ2-7	TGTGCCATCACAAAGTCTTACCCGACAGAAACCTACGAGCAGTACTTC	CAITKSYPTETYEQYF
TRBV29-1	TRBD1	many	TRBJ2-7	TGCAGCGTTGAGGGACAGGGGGCTTACGAGCAGTACTTC	CSVEGQGAYEQYF
TRBV5-1	NA	many	TRBJ2-1	TGCGCCAGCAGCCCGAGGGGGGATGTGGCCTACAATGAGCAGTTCTTC	CASSPRGDVAYNEQFF
TRBV5-5	NA	many	TRBJ2-3	TGTGCCAGCAGCTTGGAACAGGGCTACACAGATACGCAGTATTTT	CASSLEQGYTDTQYF
TRBV27	TRBD1	many	TRBJ1-6	TGTGCCAGCAGTCCCCGGGACAGAGATAATTCACCCCTCCACTTT	CASSPRDRDNSPLHF
TRBV4-3	TRBD2	few	TRBJ2-2	TGCGCCAGCAGCCAAGGACTAGCGGGAGGGCGTGGGGAGCTGTTTTTT	CASSQGLAGGRGELFF
TRBV19	NA	many	TRBJ2-3	TGTGCCAGTAGTACCCTAGCGTTCGATACGCAGTATTTT	CASSTLAFDTQYF
TRBV23-1	NA	NA	TRBJ2-7	TGCGCCAGCAGAATCGAGCAGTACTTC	CASRIEQYF
TRBV7-2	NA	many	TRBJ2-7	TGTGCCAGCAGCTTAGAAAGCGCTTACTACGAGCAGTACTTC	CASSLESAYYEQYF
TRBV7-2	TRBD1	many	TRBJ2-7	TGTGCCAGCAGCTTACGACCGGACAGGGATTCTTACGAGCAGTACTTC	CASSLRPDRDSYEQYF
TRBV28	NA	many	TRBJ2-7	TGTGCCAGCAGCAATCCCCCCGGCGTGGATCTCTACGAGCAGTACTTC	CASSNPPGVDLYEQYF
TRBV29-1	TRBD2	NA	TRBJ2-2	TGCAGCGTAGAGGGGACTAGCGGGAACACCGGGGAGCTGTTTTTT	CSVEGTSGNTGELFF
TRBV20-1	NA	many	TRBJ2-5	TGCAGTTCCTCAACGACAATCGAAGAGACCCAGTACTTC	CSSSTTIEETQYF
TRBV27	TRBD2	many	TRBJ2-5	TGTGCCAGCAGTTCACCCCCCCTAGCGGGGGAGGAGACCCAGTACTTC	CASSSPPLAGEETQYF
TRBV20-1	NA	few	TRBJ2-1	TGCAGTGCCACCCGGAGGGGCGCCTACAATGAGCAGTTCTTC	CSATRRGAYNEQFF
TRBV4-3	TRBD1	many	TRBJ2-2	TGCGCCAGCAGCCCTGGGACAGCCACCGGGGAGCTGTTTTTT	CASSPGTATGELFF
TRBV4-2	NA	many	TRBJ1-1	TGTGCCAGCAGCCAAGATTACAGTCTCTCTGAAGCTTTCTTT	CASSQDYSLSEAFF
TRBV4-2	TRBD1	few	TRBJ2-2	TGTGCCAGCAGCCAACTGTACAGGGGGGACACCGGGGAGCTGTTTTTT	CASSQLYRGDTGELFF
TRBV29-1	NA	few	TRBJ2-1	TGCAGCGTCACAAAACCGCCGGAGGCCGTAATGCTAACCTACAATGAGCAGTTCTTC	CSVTKPPEAVMLTYNEQFF
TRBV5-1	TRBD1	many	TRBJ2-3	TGCGCCAGCAGCTTTGCCGGGACAGGGAGCACAGATACGCAGTATTTT	CASSFAGTGSTDTQYF
TRBV14	NA	many	TRBJ2-5	TGTGCCAGCAGCGTTAGCGTAAAGGAGACCCAGTACTTC	CASSVSVKETQYF
TRBV11-2	TRBD2	many	TRBJ2-3	TGTGCCAGCAGCTTAAGGGGGACTAGCGGGAGAGGAACAGATACGCAGTATTTT	CASSLRGTSGRGTDTQYF
TRBV7-2	TRBD1	many	TRBJ2-5	TGTGCCAGCAGCCTTCTGACAGGGGAAAAAGAGACCCAGTACTTC	CASSLLTGEKETQYF
TRBV14	NA	many	TRBJ2-7	TGTGCCAGCAGCCTTGGACAGATCAACTACGAGCAGTACTTC	CASSLGQINYEQYF
TRBV28	TRBD2	many	TRBJ2-3	TGTGCCAGCAGTCCGCGCGGCGGGGGACCAGATACGCAGTATTTT	CASSPRGGGPDTQYF
TRBV29-1	TRBD1	many	TRBJ1-1	TGCAGCGGGTCAGGGGGGCTGAACACTGAAGCTTTCTTT	CSGSGGLNTEAFF
TRBV20-1	TRBD2	many	TRBJ2-1	TGCAGTGCTAGAGATCCAGAGGGACTAATCCTTGAGCAGTTCTTC	CSARDPEGLILEQFF
TRBV27	TRBD1	once	TRBJ2-7	TGTGCCAGCAGTTTACTGGACAGGACCTACGAGCAGTACTTC	CASSLLDRTYEQYF
TRBV20-1	TRBD1	many	TRBJ2-5	TGCAGTGCTAGAGAAGGGGACAGGGGATTAGAGACCCAGTACTTC	CSAREGDRGLETQYF
TRBV10-3	TRBD2	many	TRBJ2-1	TGTGCCATTTTAGCGGGGAATAATGAGCAGTTCTTC	CAILAGNNEQFF
TRBV10-1	NA	NA	TRBJ2-2	TGCGCCAGCGGGGGTGTGCTAGTCGGGGAGCTGTTTTTT	CASGGVLVGELFF
TRBV10-3	NA	many	TRBJ2-7	TGTGCCATCAGTGAGGCGGGACAGTTATACTACGAGCAGTACTTC	CAISEAGQLYYEQYF